Below, 7 T cell receptor beta chains from the same sample are listed, as sequenced in a study of T cell responses to AZD1222 COVID-19 vaccine. Clones were read by immunoSEQ multiplex PCR, and TCRdb kept only the in-frame ones, dropping some. The sample lists about 160,000 clones; around 93% were seen once. Sample: peripheral blood, taken on day 0 of AZD1222 vaccination. The receptor source for this set is an adult in good health.

The chain combines TRBV2 with TRBJ1-5; 7 bases match TRBD1. The trim removed 6 bases at V and 2 bases at J, leaving 7 bases unmatched. The length of the CDR3 is 15 residues. The germline CDR1 and CDR2 sequences are SNHLY and FYNNEI. The DNA of the CDR3 is TGTGCCAGCAGCTCCGGACAGGAGCGCAATCAGCCCCAGCATTTT. Its protein is CASSSGQERNQPQHF.

The V and J genes are TRBV12-3 or TRBV12-4 and TRBJ2-5; D might be TRBD2 (5 bases). CDR3 length: 12 residues. V was pared by 8 bases and J by 3 bases, with 10 bases between. The CDR3 here is CASAKEEETQYF. For the CDR3, the DNA is TGTGCCAGCGCAAAGGAGGAAGAGACCCAGTACTTC.

The V and J genes are TRBV4-1 and TRBJ1-5; TRBD1 might be the D (5 bases). V lost 4 bases and J 7 bases, leaving 11 bases between the germline ends. CDR1 MGHRA and CDR2 YSYEKL come from the germline V gene. The CDR3 spans 13 residues. In DNA, the CDR3 is TGCGCCAGCAGCCCCGACCGGGGGCAGCCCCAGCATTTT. This codes for CASSPDRGQPQHF.

This chain joins TRBV5-8 and TRBJ1-1, with D hard to call. CDR1 is SGHTS and CDR2 is YDEGEE in the germline V gene. The CDR3 is made up of 12 amino acids. V dropped 0 bases and J dropped 4 bases, with 4 bases sitting between them. The chain's CDR3 is CASSLVVTEAFF. The CDR3 DNA follows: TGTGCCAGCAGCTTGGTGGTCACTGAAGCTTTCTTT.

The DNA for the CDR3 is TGTGCCAGCAGCTTAGTTTTGGGGTCTGAGCAGTTCTTC. This sequence encodes CASSLVLGSEQFF. This chain connects TRBV11-3 to TRBJ2-1; D is uncertain. Trimming took 1 base from V and 9 from J, leaving 10 bases between them. The germline CDR1 and CDR2 sequences are SGHNT and YENEEA. This CDR3 contains 13 residues. Combining the CDR3 with reference TRBV11-3 and TRBJ2-1 gives the whole variable domain EAGVVQSPRYKIIEKKQPVAFWCNPISGHNTLYWYLQNLGQGPELLIRYENEEAVDDSQLPKDRFSAERLKGVDSTLKIQPAELGDSAVYLCASSLVLGSEQFFGPGTRLTVL.

The table lists this clone with a count of one. V gene TRBV6-5 combines with J gene TRBJ1-5; 9 bases match TRBD1. Per germline, CDR1 MNHEY and CDR2 SVGAGI. V shed 4 bases, J shed 7 bases, and the junction held 2 bases outside the gene matches. CDR3 length: 13 residues. The CDR3 spells CASSLTGGQPQHF. The CDR3 nucleotides are TGTGCCAGCAGTTTGACAGGGGGACAGCCCCAGCATTTT.

The chain couples TRBV10-2 to TRBJ2-2; weak D call: TRBD2 (6 bases). Germline CDR1 is WSHSY and CDR2 is SAAADI. V lost 6 bases and J 0 bases, leaving 11 bases between the germline ends. The CDR3 spans 15 residues. CDR3: CASSRDSANTGELFF. CDR3 DNA: TGCGCCAGCAGCCGGGACTCCGCGAACACCGGGGAGCTGTTTTTT.